These 15 T cell receptor beta chains share one sample of origin, sequenced in a study of control samples from healthy donors and cancer patients. Assay: immunoSEQ multiplex PCR; the TCRdb copy retains only in-frame clones and omits some. The sample lists about 140,000 clones; around 94% were seen once. The sequencing sample was made of blood. The receptors here all came from a middle-aged man in good health.

The V and J genes are TRBV4-1 and TRBJ1-5, with no clear D. The CDR3 is 15 amino acids. Germline V CDR1 and CDR2: MGHRA, YSYEKL. The V end was cut by 1 base, the J end by 7 bases, with 14 bases between. In DNA form, the CDR3 reads TGCGCCAGCAGCCAAGTACCGGGTCTAGGACAGCCCCAGCATTTT. Residues: CASSQVPGLGQPQHF.

The rearrangement joins TRBV7-2 to TRBJ1-2; D is undetermined. Per germline, CDR1 SGHTA and CDR2 FQGNSA. Trimming cost V 4 bases and J 2 bases, with 8 bases left between them. This CDR3 spans 13 amino acids. CDR3 nucleotide sequence: TGTGCCAGCAGCTCCCCTAAGAACTATGGCTACACCTTC. Amino acid sequence: CASSSPKNYGYTF.

This chain joins TRBV11-2 and TRBJ1-2, with 8 bases fitting TRBD1. Germline loops: CDR1 SGHAT, CDR2 FQNNGV. Losses at the gene ends were 4 bases for V and 12 bases for J; bases not matched to a gene: 4. This CDR3 spans 11 amino acids. The CDR3 nucleotides read TGTGCCAGCAGCTCGGACAGGGTGAACACCTTC. It translates to CASSSDRVNTF.

The chain employs TRBV6-1 and TRBJ2-1, with a possible D match to TRBD2 (6 bases). The CDR3 runs 15 residues. Germline CDR1 is MNHNS and CDR2 is SASEGT. V was trimmed by 0 bases and J by 3 bases, leaving 9 bases between them. As DNA, the CDR3 is TGTGCCAGCAGTGAAGCGGGGGGACTCTACAATGAGCAGTTCTTC. Its protein product is CASSEAGGLYNEQFF.

V gene TRBV9 combines with J gene TRBJ1-1; D is undetermined. Germline assignment: CDR1 SGDLS and CDR2 YYNGEE. The CDR3 is made up of 16 amino acids. V was trimmed by 3 bases and J by 2 bases, leaving 17 bases between them. CDR3 sequence: CASSAGRVLINTEAFF. The CDR3 nucleotides are TGTGCCAGCAGCGCGGGTCGGGTGCTTATCAACACTGAAGCTTTCTTT.

The V gene is TRBV5-4, the J gene TRBJ2-2; either TRBD1 or TRBD2 may supply D (6 bases each). V lost 5 bases and J lost 6, with 14 bases in between. CDR3 length: 14 amino acids. Germline lookup yields CDR1 SGHNT and CDR2 YYREEE (reference sequence). In DNA form, the CDR3 reads TGTGCCAGCAGTCCTGGGGGGCAGGCCGGGGAGCTGTTTTTT. Protein product: CASSPGGQAGELFF.

This clone is a singleton in its sample. The chain uses TRBV6-1 and TRBJ1-1; no reliable D call. V shed 2 bases and J shed 7 bases, with 11 bases lying between them. The CDR3 is made up of 13 amino acids. The germline V gene has CDR1 MNHNS and CDR2 SASEGT. Here the CDR3 reads CASSEWGVGEAFF. Written as DNA, the CDR3 is TGTGCCAGCAGTGAATGGGGAGTCGGTGAAGCTTTCTTT.

V and J are TRBV6-5 and TRBJ2-7, with D unclear. CDR1 MNHEY and CDR2 SVGAGI come from the germline V gene. The CDR3 is 13 residues long. The germline V and J ends were trimmed by 2 bases and 7 bases, with 12 bases remaining between them. CDR3 sequence (DNA): TGTGCCAGCAGTTACAAGCAGTTCCGAGAGCAGTACTTC. Encoded protein: CASSYKQFREQYF.

This clone was found once. V usage is TRBV7-6 and J usage is TRBJ1-1; no clear D. Germline CDR1 reads SGHVS; CDR2 reads FNYEAQ. Between the trimmed V and J ends, which lost 5 bases and 0 bases, there was a span of 7 bases. The CDR3 covers 13 residues. CDR3 DNA: TGTGCCAGCAGCCCGTTCTTGAACACTGAAGCTTTCTTT. This codes for CASSPFLNTEAFF.

This rearrangement joins TRBV4-1 to TRBJ2-5; TRBD2 might be the D (6 bases). V lost 1 base and J 3 bases, leaving 15 bases between the germline ends. The CDR3 extends over 16 amino acids. Germline V gene sequence: CDR1 MGHRA, CDR2 YSYEKL. CDR3: CASSQGTLTGEETQYF. CDR3 coding DNA: TGCGCCAGCAGCCAAGGCACGCTCACGGGGGAAGAGACCCAGTACTTC.

This rearrangement joins TRBV6-5 to TRBJ2-7; weak D call: TRBD1 (6 bases). The CDR3 length is 15 residues. V lost 5 bases and J lost 5, with 19 bases in between. Germline V CDR1 and CDR2: MNHEY, SVGAGI. The CDR3 protein is CASSTNSDRTNEQYF. The CDR3 nucleotides read TGTGCCAGCAGTACTAATTCTGACAGGACCAACGAGCAGTACTTC.

The gene calls are TRBV4-1 and TRBJ1-5; no clear D. Germline CDR1 reads MGHRA; CDR2 reads YSYEKL. CDR3 length equals 15 residues. The ends were cut back, 0 bases at V and 0 bases at J, with 6 bases in the middle. The CDR3: CASSQDDISNQPQHF. CDR3 DNA sequence: TGCGCCAGCAGCCAAGACGACATTAGCAATCAGCCCCAGCATTTT.

The chain couples TRBV21-1 to TRBJ2-5; the table calls TRBD2, which could not be checked here. TRBV21-1 is listed as a pseudogene. This CDR3 has 17 amino acids. In DNA, the CDR3 is TGTGCCAGCAGCAAAAAATACTACTCAGCGTACCAAGAGACCCAGTACTTC. It yields the protein CASSKKYYSAYQETQYF.

This clone was seen just once. This rearrangement joins TRBV19 to TRBJ2-7; 8 nucleotides match TRBD2. The CDR3 covers 15 residues. After removal of 5 bases from V and 1 base from J, the junction contained 7 bases not matched to a gene. CDR1 LNHDA and CDR2 SQIVND come from the germline V gene (reference sequence). DNA for the CDR3: TGTGCCAGTAGTGTCGTCACTAGCGGTTCCTACGAGCAGTACTTC. Protein product: CASSVVTSGSYEQYF. Complete variable domain (other parts from reference TRBV19 and TRBJ2-7): DGGITQSPKYLFRKEGQNVTLSCEQNLNHDAMYWYRQDPGQGLRLIYYSQIVNDFQKGDIAEGYSVSREKKESFPLTVTSAQKNPTAFYLCASSVVTSGSYEQYFGPGTRLTVT.

DNA for the CDR3: TGTGCCAGCAGCCCATTCGGGGGAACTGAAGCTTTCTTT. Protein product: CASSPFGGTEAFF. The genes are TRBV12-3 or TRBV12-4 and TRBJ1-1; maybe TRBD1 (5 bases). The V end was cut by 6 bases, the J end by 5 bases, with 13 bases between. The CDR3 loop spans 13 amino acids.